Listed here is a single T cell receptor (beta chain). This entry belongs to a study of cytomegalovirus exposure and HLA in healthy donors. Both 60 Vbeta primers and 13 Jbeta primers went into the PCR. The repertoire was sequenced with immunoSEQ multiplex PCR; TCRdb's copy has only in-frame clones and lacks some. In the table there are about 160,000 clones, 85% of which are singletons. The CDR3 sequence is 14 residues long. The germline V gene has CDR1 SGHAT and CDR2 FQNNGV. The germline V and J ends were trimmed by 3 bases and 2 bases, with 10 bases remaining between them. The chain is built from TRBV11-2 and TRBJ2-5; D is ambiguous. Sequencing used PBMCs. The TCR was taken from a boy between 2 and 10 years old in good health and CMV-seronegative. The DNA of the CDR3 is TGTGCCAGCAGCTTGAGACATCTTCAAGAGACCCAGTACTTC. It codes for CASSLRHLQETQYF.